This T cell receptor beta chain stems from a study of identical twins. Germline trimming cut 3 bases from V and 2 bases from J; bases unmatched to any gene: 10. The CDR3 totals 16 residues. Germline lookup yields CDR1 DFQATT and CDR2 SNEGSKA (reference sequence). TCRdb ran MiXCR on the 5' RACE reads and lists one entry per CDR3 protein. The data hold roughly 490,000 distinct CDR3 sequences, with approximately 15% observed a single time. This clonotype was detected only once. This sample was also put to use in a study of yellow fever vaccine responses in identical twins.

Sequencing was done on a sample of CD4+ T cells sorted from blood. This TCR derives from a young woman in good health. The chain has TRBV20-1 and TRBJ2-5; 9 nucleotides agree with TRBD1. The chain's CDR3 is CSASGPGTGKQETQYF. The DNA of the CDR3 is TGCAGTGCTAGCGGTCCCGGGACAGGGAAGCAAGAGACCCAGTACTTC.